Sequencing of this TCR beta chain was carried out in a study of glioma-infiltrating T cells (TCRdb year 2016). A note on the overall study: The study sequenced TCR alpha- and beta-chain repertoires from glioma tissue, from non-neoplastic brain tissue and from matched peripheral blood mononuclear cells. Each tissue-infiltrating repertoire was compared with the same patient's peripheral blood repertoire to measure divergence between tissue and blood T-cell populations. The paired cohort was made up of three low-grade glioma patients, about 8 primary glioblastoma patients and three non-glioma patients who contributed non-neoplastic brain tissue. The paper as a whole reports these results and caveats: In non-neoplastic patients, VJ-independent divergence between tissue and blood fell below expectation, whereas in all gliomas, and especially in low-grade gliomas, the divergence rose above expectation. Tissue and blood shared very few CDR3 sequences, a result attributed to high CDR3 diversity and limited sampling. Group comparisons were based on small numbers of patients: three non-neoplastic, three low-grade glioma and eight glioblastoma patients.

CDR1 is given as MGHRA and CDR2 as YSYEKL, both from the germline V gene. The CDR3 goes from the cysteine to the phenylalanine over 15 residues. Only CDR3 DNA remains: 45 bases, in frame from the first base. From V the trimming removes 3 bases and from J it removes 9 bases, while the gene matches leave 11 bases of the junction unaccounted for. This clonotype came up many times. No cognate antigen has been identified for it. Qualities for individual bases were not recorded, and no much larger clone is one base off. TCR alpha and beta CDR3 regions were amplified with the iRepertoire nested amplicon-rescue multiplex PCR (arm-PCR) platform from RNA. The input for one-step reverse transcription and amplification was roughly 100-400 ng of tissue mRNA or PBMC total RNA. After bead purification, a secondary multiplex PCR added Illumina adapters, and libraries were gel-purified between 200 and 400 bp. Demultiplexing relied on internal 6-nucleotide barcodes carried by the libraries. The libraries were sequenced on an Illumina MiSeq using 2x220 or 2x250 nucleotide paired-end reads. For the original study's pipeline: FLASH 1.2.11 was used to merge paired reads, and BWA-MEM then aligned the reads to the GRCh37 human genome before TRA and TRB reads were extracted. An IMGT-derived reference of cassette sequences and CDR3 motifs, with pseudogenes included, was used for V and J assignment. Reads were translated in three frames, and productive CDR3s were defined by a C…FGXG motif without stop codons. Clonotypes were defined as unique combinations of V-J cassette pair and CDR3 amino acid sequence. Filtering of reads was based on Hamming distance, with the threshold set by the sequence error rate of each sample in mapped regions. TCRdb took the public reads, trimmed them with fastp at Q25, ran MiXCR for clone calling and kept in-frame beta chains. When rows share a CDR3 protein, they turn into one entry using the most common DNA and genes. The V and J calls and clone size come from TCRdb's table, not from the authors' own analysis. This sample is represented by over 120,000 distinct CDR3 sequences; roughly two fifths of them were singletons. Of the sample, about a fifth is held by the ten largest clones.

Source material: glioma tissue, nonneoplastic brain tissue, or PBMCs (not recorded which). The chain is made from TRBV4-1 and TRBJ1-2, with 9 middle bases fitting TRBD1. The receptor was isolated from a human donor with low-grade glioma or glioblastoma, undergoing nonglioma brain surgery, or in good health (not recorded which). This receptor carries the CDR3 CASSHVGQGSRSYTF. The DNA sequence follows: TGCGCCAGCAGCCACGTGGGACAGGGATCAAGAAGCTACACCTTC.